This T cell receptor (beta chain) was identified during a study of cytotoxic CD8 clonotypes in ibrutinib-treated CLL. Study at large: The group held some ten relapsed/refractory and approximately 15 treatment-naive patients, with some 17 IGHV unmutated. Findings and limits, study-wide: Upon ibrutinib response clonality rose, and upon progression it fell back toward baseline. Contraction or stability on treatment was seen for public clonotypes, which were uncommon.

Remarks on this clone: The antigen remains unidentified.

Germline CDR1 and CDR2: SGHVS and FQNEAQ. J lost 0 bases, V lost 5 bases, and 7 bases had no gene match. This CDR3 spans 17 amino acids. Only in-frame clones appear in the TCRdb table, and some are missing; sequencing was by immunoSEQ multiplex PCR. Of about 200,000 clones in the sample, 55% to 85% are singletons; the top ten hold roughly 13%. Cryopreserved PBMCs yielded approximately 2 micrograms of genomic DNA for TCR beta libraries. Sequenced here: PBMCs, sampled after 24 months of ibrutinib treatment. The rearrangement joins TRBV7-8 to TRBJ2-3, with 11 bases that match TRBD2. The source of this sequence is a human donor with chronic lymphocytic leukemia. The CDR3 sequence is CASSPSSGGTSTDTQYF. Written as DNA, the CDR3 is TGTGCCAGCAGCCCCTCTAGCGGGGGGACTAGCACAGATACGCAGTATTTT.